The 4 T cell receptor beta chains reported below all come from one sample, sequenced in a study of OX40 agonist ivuxolimab in advanced cancers. The data were produced by immunoSEQ multiplex PCR, yet TCRdb's version contains in-frame clones alone and is incomplete. The repertoire holds 75,000 to 90,000 clones, around nine tenths seen once, with 1.5% to 2% in the top ten. The sequenced sample was CD4+ or CD8+ T cells sorted from blood, obtained in a trial of the OX40 agonist ivuxolimab. The receptors stem from an adult with an advanced solid tumor such as melanoma, head and neck, liver or kidney cancer.

The chain carries TRBV18 and TRBJ2-7, with 9 bases matching TRBD1. With V trimmed by 5 bases and J by 0 bases, 5 bases remained unmatched. CDR1 and CDR2 from the germline V gene are KGHSH and LQKENI. The CDR3 spans 15 residues. The CDR3 reads CASSGDRVGSYEQYF. CDR3 sequence (DNA): TGTGCCAGCTCAGGGGACAGGGTGGGCTCCTACGAGCAGTACTTC.

The V and J genes are TRBV6-5 and TRBJ2-7; weak D call: TRBD2 (6 bases). Trimming stripped 5 bases from V and 2 bases from J, with 13 bases between. The CDR3 consists of 14 residues. Germline values: CDR1 MNHEY, CDR2 SVGAGI. The CDR3 nucleotides read TGTGCCAGCAGTGCGGAGGGTCCTACCTACGAGCAGTACTTC. Translation: CASSAEGPTYEQYF.

The chain employs TRBV7-3 and TRBJ1-2; 7 bases fit TRBD1. V shed 0 bases and J 7 bases; nucleotides not matched to a gene: 8. The V gene's germline CDR1 is SGHTA and CDR2 FQGTGA. CDR3 length equals 15 residues. DNA for the CDR3: TGTGCCAGCAGCTTAACGTTGGCAGGGGGTGGTGGCTACACCTTC. Amino acid sequence: CASSLTLAGGGGYTF.

This clone has more than one count but fewer than ten. The chain employs TRBV2 and TRBJ1-4; 9 nucleotides line up with TRBD1. This CDR3 is built from 12 residues. Per the germline V gene, CDR1 is SNHLY and CDR2 is FYNNEI. Unmatched junction bases numbered 5, after V lost 10 bases and J lost 8 bases. The CDR3 protein is CATNRGREKLFF. The CDR3, as DNA: TGTGCCACCAACAGGGGGCGGGAAAAACTGTTTTTT.